A selection of T cell receptor beta chains follows, all from one sample in a study of blood T cells in healthy people across ages. TCRdb passed the 5' RACE reads through MiXCR, listing each CDR3 protein once. Here the sample spans about 1,400,000 distinct CDR3 sequences, approximately 40% being singletons. Sequenced sample: blood. The origin of the receptors is a woman aged 18-29 years in good health. The CDR3 runs from the conserved cysteine through the conserved F or W. The D gene is left open where the match is weak. Where a row states a size, it is once, few, many or the class of an expanded clone; other rows omit it.

clone_size j_call d_call v_call cdr3_nt cdr3_aa
NA TRBJ1-2 NA TRBV12-3/TRBV12-4 TGTGCCAGCAGTCCGGGACCCGGGTGGGGCTACACCTTC CASSPGPGWGYTF
NA TRBJ2-3 TRBD2 TRBV6-6 TGTGCCAGCAGTTACGGGTCGGGAGGCTCAGTAGATACGCAGTATTTT CASSYGSGGSVDTQYF
few TRBJ2-3 TRBD2 TRBV6-5 TGTGCCAGCAACCCGGGGGGGGCGGGAGATACGCAGTATTTT CASNPGGAGDTQYF
NA TRBJ2-3 TRBD2 TRBV10-3 TGTGCCATCGGGAGGGGCAGTGGCGAAGATACGCAGTATTTT CAIGRGSGEDTQYF
NA TRBJ2-5 NA TRBV6-1 TGTGCCAGCGACATGGGATCGAGGACCCAGTACTTC CASDMGSRTQYF
few TRBJ1-2 NA TRBV12-3/TRBV12-4 TGTGCCAGCGGTGGACAGATCGCCTATGGCTACACCTTC CASGGQIAYGYTF
once TRBJ2-2 NA TRBV7-7 TGTGCCAGCAGCTTAGAAGAGGTTAGAATAGGCACCGGGGAGCTGTTTTTT CASSLEEVRIGTGELFF
many TRBJ2-1 NA TRBV3-1 TGTGCCAGCAGCCAGGGAGACAATGAGCAGTTCTTC CASSQGDNEQFF
NA TRBJ2-3 NA TRBV5-1 TGCGCCAGCAGCTTGCAGGACACAAGCACAGATACGCAGTATTTT CASSLQDTSTDTQYF
NA TRBJ2-7 NA TRBV2 TGTGCCAGCAGTGATCCAGGGGTCTCCTCCTACGAGCAGTACTTC CASSDPGVSSYEQYF
NA TRBJ2-3 NA TRBV11-2 TGTGCCAGCAGCTTAGAATGGCTAGTTGCTCGTCGCACAGATACGCAGTATTTT CASSLEWLVARRTDTQYF
NA TRBJ2-7 NA TRBV5-1 TGCGCCAGCAGCTTGGTGGCCTACAATGAGCAGTACTTC CASSLVAYNEQYF
NA TRBJ2-3 NA TRBV28 TGTGTCGCCTCGAGCCCCGGTACGCAGTATTTT CVASSPGTQYF
NA TRBJ1-2 NA TRBV20-1 TGCAGTGCTAGAGGTAGAAGGCGGCTCTTCGCTTACGGCTACACCTTC CSARGRRRLFAYGYTF
few TRBJ2-1 TRBD2 TRBV19 TGTGCCAGTAGTATTCCTAGCGGGAGGAGTAACAATGAGCAGTTCTTC CASSIPSGRSNNEQFF
NA TRBJ2-5 TRBD2 TRBV28 TGTGCCAGCAGGCTCCCGGGGGGGAGTAAAGAGACCCAGTACTTC CASRLPGGSKETQYF
few TRBJ2-3 NA TRBV20-1 TGCAGTGCTACCGCCCTAATGGGATCCACAGATACGCAGTATTTT CSATALMGSTDTQYF
few TRBJ2-2 NA TRBV29-1 TGCAGCGTTGGTGGGCAGGGAGGTGCCGGGGAGCTGTTTTTT CSVGGQGGAGELFF
few TRBJ2-7 TRBD1 TRBV20-1 TGCAGTGCTGCCCAGGGGGTGGACTACGAGCAGTACTTC CSAAQGVDYEQYF
few TRBJ2-3 NA TRBV4-1 TGCGCCAGCAGCCAAGATTGGGAGGCAGATACGCAGTATTTT CASSQDWEADTQYF
NA TRBJ2-7 TRBD1 TRBV27 TGTGCCACTGGACAGGGTAACGAGCAGTACTTC CATGQGNEQYF
NA TRBJ2-4 NA TRBV20-1 TGCAGTGCTAGTCGTGGCGGGAAGGTCAAAAACATTCAGTACTTC CSASRGGKVKNIQYF
NA TRBJ1-1 NA TRBV3-1 TGTGCCAGCAGCCAAGGACAGATCCTCGGAGAAGCTTTCTTT CASSQGQILGEAFF
NA TRBJ1-6 NA TRBV6-1 TGTGCCAGCAGTGAATATCGCGCAGCCTATAATTCACCCCTCCACTTT CASSEYRAAYNSPLHF
NA TRBJ1-1 NA TRBV5-6 TGTGCCAGCAGCTTGCTGAAGGGGTACACTGAAGCTTTCTTT CASSLLKGYTEAFF
few TRBJ2-3 NA TRBV6-1 TGTGCCAGCAGTGATATTTATTCAGATACGCAGTATTTT CASSDIYSDTQYF
NA TRBJ2-5 NA TRBV20-1 TGCAGTGCTCCCGACGGGAAATTAGAGACCCAGTACTTC CSAPDGKLETQYF
NA TRBJ2-5 TRBD2 TRBV6-6 TGTGCCAGCAGCTCCCCCAAGCGGGATCAAGAGACCCAGTACTTC CASSSPKRDQETQYF
NA TRBJ2-3 NA TRBV2 TGTGCCAGCAGTGAATCGGCTAACGCAGATACGCAGTATTTT CASSESANADTQYF
NA TRBJ2-7 TRBD2 TRBV2 TGTGCCAGCCGACTAGCGGCTTCCTCCTACGAGCAGTACTTC CASRLAASSYEQYF
few TRBJ1-2 TRBD1 TRBV10-3 TGTGCCAGCGACGACAGGGGCTTTGACGGCTACACCTTC CASDDRGFDGYTF
NA TRBJ2-5 NA TRBV12-3/TRBV12-4 TGTGCCAGCAGTTTATTCAGTCTGGGGGCGGTACAGACCCAGTACTTC CASSLFSLGAVQTQYF
NA TRBJ1-6 NA TRBV29-1 TGCAGCGCCTTGACAGGCGCCGACAATTCACCCCTCCACTTT CSALTGADNSPLHF
NA TRBJ1-2 TRBD1 TRBV30 TGTGCCTGGAGTCGGACAGGGGGCGATGGCTACACCTTC CAWSRTGGDGYTF
NA TRBJ1-1 NA TRBV5-4 TGTGCCAGCAGCTTTATAGGGTATTCGAACACTGAAGCTTTCTTT CASSFIGYSNTEAFF
many TRBJ2-1 NA TRBV29-1 TGCAGCGTTGAAGGGGCTAGCTCTCAAAATGAGCAGTTCTTC CSVEGASSQNEQFF
few TRBJ1-5 NA TRBV6-5 TGTGCCAGCAGTTACGGGACCCCCCAGGGCAATCAGCCCCAGCATTTT CASSYGTPQGNQPQHF
NA TRBJ1-2 TRBD1 TRBV5-1 TGCGCCAGCAGCCCGACAGGGCAGTTTGGCTACACCTTC CASSPTGQFGYTF
NA TRBJ2-7 TRBD2 TRBV6-6 TGTGCCAGCATCGAGAAGACTAGCGGGAGCTACGAGCAGTACTTC CASIEKTSGSYEQYF
few TRBJ2-3 TRBD1 TRBV28 TGTGCCAGCAGAGGGACAGGGAGAACAGTGACGCAGTATTTT CASRGTGRTVTQYF
NA TRBJ2-1 TRBD2 TRBV5-6 TGTGCCAGCAGCTTGGCCGGGGGACTAGCGGGCCATCGGGATGAGCAGTTCTTC CASSLAGGLAGHRDEQFF
few TRBJ2-7 NA TRBV7-9 TGTGCCAGCAGCACCGGGACTCCCGACTCCTACGAGCAGTACTTC CASSTGTPDSYEQYF
NA TRBJ2-5 NA TRBV20-1 TGCAGCCGGGGGTTACAAGAGACCCAGTACTTC CSRGLQETQYF
NA TRBJ2-3 TRBD2 TRBV7-2 TGTGCCAGCAGCATAATACTAGCGGGAGGGCCCTCTACAGATACGCAGTATTTT CASSIILAGGPSTDTQYF
NA TRBJ1-2 NA TRBV6-5 TGTGCCAGCAGTACCCTAGACCGAAGCTATGGCTACACCTTC CASSTLDRSYGYTF
NA TRBJ2-7 NA TRBV12-3/TRBV12-4 TGTGCCAGCAGTTCGCGGGCTAGCTCCTACAATGAGCAGTACTTC CASSSRASSYNEQYF
few TRBJ1-3 NA TRBV12-3/TRBV12-4 TGTGCCAGCAGCCCCACAGGGATGTCTGGAAACACCATATATTTT CASSPTGMSGNTIYF
NA TRBJ2-3 TRBD2 TRBV2 TGTGCCAGCAGGCCAAAGACTAGCAAGGCAGATACGCAGTATTTT CASRPKTSKADTQYF
NA TRBJ2-1 NA TRBV7-2 TGTGCCAGCAGCCCCCGCGTACTATACAATGAGCAGTTCTTC CASSPRVLYNEQFF
NA TRBJ2-7 TRBD2 TRBV13 TGTGCCAGCAGCTCCGGACTAGCGGGAGTCGATGAGCAGTACTTC CASSSGLAGVDEQYF
NA TRBJ2-7 NA TRBV20-1 TGCAGTGCTAGAGGCGAGGTAACCTACGAGCAGTACTTC CSARGEVTYEQYF
NA TRBJ2-7 TRBD2 TRBV6-2/TRBV6-3 TGTGCCAGCAGTTCCACAGGGACTAGCGGGAGGGCCGAGCAGTACTTC CASSSTGTSGRAEQYF
few TRBJ1-2 TRBD1 TRBV10-1 TGCGCCAGCACCGGAGGACGACGGACAGGGGTAGGCTACACCTTC CASTGGRRTGVGYTF
NA TRBJ2-7 NA TRBV20-1 TGCAGTGCTAGGAGTGTAGGGGGGTACGAGCAGTACTTC CSARSVGGYEQYF
once TRBJ1-2 NA TRBV20-1 TGCAGTGCTAGTGTGGGCAGGGACCACACCTTC CSASVGRDHTF
NA TRBJ2-1 TRBD2 TRBV2 TGTGCCAGTGATCCGGCGGGAGGAACATGGAATGAGCAGTTCTTC CASDPAGGTWNEQFF
NA TRBJ1-2 TRBD1 TRBV9 TGTGCCAGCAGCGCGACAGGGGCAGGCTACACCTTT CASSATGAGYTF
NA TRBJ1-2 NA TRBV19 TGTGCCTCCGAAGGGGACTCCTATGGCTACACCTTC CASEGDSYGYTF
few TRBJ2-3 NA TRBV3-1 TGTGCCAGCAGCCAAGTATACGCTGGCACAGATACGCAGTATTTT CASSQVYAGTDTQYF
once TRBJ2-7 NA TRBV28 TGTGCCAGCAGTTTTAGGACAGCCGACTACGAGCGGTACTTC CASSFRTADYERYF